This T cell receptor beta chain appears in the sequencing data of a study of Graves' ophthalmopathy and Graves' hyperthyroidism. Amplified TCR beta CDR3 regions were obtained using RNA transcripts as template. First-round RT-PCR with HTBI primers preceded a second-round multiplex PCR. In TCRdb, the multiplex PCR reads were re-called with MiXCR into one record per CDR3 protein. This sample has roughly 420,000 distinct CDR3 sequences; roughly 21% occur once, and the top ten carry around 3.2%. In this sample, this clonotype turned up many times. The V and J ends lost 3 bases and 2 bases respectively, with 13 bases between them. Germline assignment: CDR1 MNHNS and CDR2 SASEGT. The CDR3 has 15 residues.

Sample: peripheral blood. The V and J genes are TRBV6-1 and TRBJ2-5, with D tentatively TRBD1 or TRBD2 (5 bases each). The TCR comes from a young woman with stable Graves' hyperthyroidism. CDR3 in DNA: TGTGCCAGCAGTGAGGATGGGACGCCACAAGAGACCCAGTACTTC. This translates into CASSEDGTPQETQYF.